This T cell receptor beta chain was retrieved from a study of T cells in Graves' hyperthyroidism and ophthalmopathy. Findings and limits, study-wide: Expanded thyroid clonotypes (above 0.001) were mostly also found in blood.

With regard to this clonotype: The antigen remains undetermined.

It was RNA transcripts that yielded the amplified TCR beta CDR3 regions. TCR CDR3 regions were first amplified by RT-PCR with HTBI primers. TCRdb ran MiXCR on the multiplex PCR reads and lists one entry per CDR3 protein. The data hold 650,000 to 800,000 distinct CDR3 sequences, with over 40% observed a single time. The CDR3 totals 12 residues. V lost 5 bases and J lost 5, with 12 bases in between. CDR1 and CDR2 (germline): DFQATT, SNEGSKA (reference sequence). This sequence originates from an adult man with Graves' disease, either hyperthyroidism or ophthalmopathy (not recorded which). Material for sequencing was peripheral blood or thyroid tissue (not recorded which). The rearrangement joins TRBV20-1 to TRBJ2-5, with D possibly TRBD1 on 6 matching bases. The CDR3 sequence is CSAHDRTETQYF. In nucleotides, the CDR3 is TGCAGTGCTCACGACAGGACGGAGACCCAGTACTTC.